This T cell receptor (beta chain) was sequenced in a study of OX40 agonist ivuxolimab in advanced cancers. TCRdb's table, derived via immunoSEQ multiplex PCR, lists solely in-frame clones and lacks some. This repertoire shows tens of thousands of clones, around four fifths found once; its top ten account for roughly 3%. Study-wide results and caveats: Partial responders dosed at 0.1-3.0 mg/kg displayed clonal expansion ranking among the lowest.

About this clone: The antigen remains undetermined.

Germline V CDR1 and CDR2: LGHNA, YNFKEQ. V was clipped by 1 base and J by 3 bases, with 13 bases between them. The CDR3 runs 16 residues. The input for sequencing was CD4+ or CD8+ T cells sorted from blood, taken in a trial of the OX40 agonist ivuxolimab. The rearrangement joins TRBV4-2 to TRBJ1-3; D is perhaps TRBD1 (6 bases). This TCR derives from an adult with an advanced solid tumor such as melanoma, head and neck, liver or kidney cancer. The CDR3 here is CASSQGEGGNGNTIYF. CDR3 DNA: TGTGCCAGCAGCCAAGGGGAGGGGGGCAATGGAAACACCATATATTTT.